This TCR beta chain originates from a study of T cell repertoires in cytomegalovirus infection. In the study overall: Recently described HLA-C-restricted plus well-studied HLA-B-restricted CMV epitopes were used. Public TCR beta signature analysis indicated the presence of both CMV infection and matching HLA type.

TCRdb re-called the reads with MiXCR, one entry per CDR3 protein. The sample carries about 700,000 distinct CDR3 sequences, around a third recorded once. The germline V gene has CDR1 SGHKS and CDR2 YYEKEE (reference sequence). Losses at the gene ends were 4 bases for V and 0 bases for J; bases not matched to a gene: 17. CDR3 length equals 20 residues. Study-wide points: CMV-specific TCR beta clonotypes restricted by HLA-C dominated the ex vivo response.

This clonotype appeared once. What it recognizes is unknown. The chain couples TRBV5-5 to TRBJ2-4, with 9 bases lining up with TRBD1. This receptor was identified in a human donor in good health (CMV status not recorded). Some clones in this sample may be carry-over from other donors' samples. Here the sequenced sample was cultured PBMCs, taken from culture after CMV antigen stimulation. The CDR3, as DNA: TGTGCCAGCAGCCATCTCCGAGGACAGGGGTTTACTCTAGCCAAAAACATTCAGTACTTC. This translates into CASSHLRGQGFTLAKNIQYF. The entire variable domain, with the rest obtained from reference TRBV5-5 and TRBJ2-4, is as follows: DAGVTQSPTHLIKTRGQQVTLRCSPISGHKSVSWYQQVLGQGPQFIFQYYEKEERGRGNFPDRFSARQFPNYSSELNVNALLLGDSALYLCASSHLRGQGFTLAKNIQYFGAGTRLSVL.